The next 19 T cell receptor beta chains were all read from a single sample in a study of blood T cell repertoires in COVID-19. This table comes from immunoSEQ multiplex PCR, and its TCRdb copy is limited to in-frame clones, with some not included. Seen here are roughly 160,000 clones, under 90% observed once, and the top ten hold less than 15%. Specimen: PBMCs or T cells enriched from blood (not recorded which). The receptors shown here come from a man aged 45-65 years who had recovered from COVID-19.

The rearrangement joins TRBV5-6 to TRBJ1-2; perhaps TRBD1 as D (6 bases). Germline V lookup: CDR1 SGHDT, CDR2 YYEEEE. The V gene lost 4 bases and the J gene lost 4 bases, with 11 bases spanning the gap. This CDR3 is 13 amino acids long. The CDR3 loop reads CASSPRGSYGYTF. For the CDR3, the DNA is TGTGCCAGCAGCCCCAGGGGAAGCTATGGCTACACCTTC.

On this clone itself: This specimen includes other DNA sequences encoding the same CDR3. V usage is TRBV18 and J usage is TRBJ1-1; D gene ambiguous. The length of the CDR3 is 13 residues. Germline loops: CDR1 KGHSH, CDR2 LQKENI. V lost 3 bases to trimming and J lost 4 bases, with 9 bases between them. The CDR3 nucleotides are TGTGCCAGCTCACCCGATCGGGGCACTGAAGCTTTCTTT. This encodes CASSPDRGTEAFF.

V usage is TRBV4-1 and J usage is TRBJ2-2; 8 bases agree with TRBD2. Germline-derived CDR1 and CDR2 are MGHRA and YSYEKL. This CDR3 is built from 17 residues. V trimming: 1 base; J trimming: 2 bases; junction bases outside the gene matches: 6. The DNA of the CDR3 is TGCGCCAGCAGCCAAGGTTATGCGGGGGGCAACACCGGGGAGCTGTTTTTT. The encoded protein is CASSQGYAGGNTGELFF.

This chain joins TRBV9 and TRBJ2-3; no definite D call. The V end was cut by 2 bases, the J end by 4 bases, with 11 bases between. From germline, CDR1 is SGDLS and CDR2 YYNGEE. The CDR3 extends over 14 amino acids. This CDR3 is CASSVSPVADTQYF. As DNA, the CDR3 is TGTGCCAGCAGCGTGAGCCCGGTCGCAGATACGCAGTATTTT.

This chain joins TRBV5-6 and TRBJ2-7; the D is unclear. The germline V and J ends were trimmed by 2 bases and 5 bases, with 5 bases remaining between them. The CDR3 is made up of 11 amino acids. The V gene's germline CDR1 is SGHDT and CDR2 YYEEEE. Here the CDR3 reads CASSFANEQYF. The CDR3 DNA reads TGTGCCAGCAGCTTTGCGAACGAGCAGTACTTC.

The V gene is TRBV5-6, the J gene TRBJ2-4; perhaps TRBD2 as D (5 bases). Trimming pared 6 bases from V and 0 bases from J, leaving 19 bases between. The CDR3 has 17 amino acids. The germline gives CDR1 SGHDT, CDR2 YYEEEE. As DNA, the CDR3 is TGTGCCAGCACCATTGACGGACTCCGGTTAGCCAAAAACATTCAGTACTTC. It specifies CASTIDGLRLAKNIQYF.

The gene calls are TRBV18 and TRBJ1-2; TRBD1 is a possible D gene (6 bases). The CDR3 totals 14 residues. CDR1 KGHSH and CDR2 LQKENI come from the germline V gene. Trimming took 3 bases from V and 3 from J, leaving 11 bases between them. CDR3 coding DNA: TGTGCCAGCTCACCCCGGGCAGGGGACTATGGCTACACCTTC. Translating gives CASSPRAGDYGYTF.

This clone was detected only a few times. This chain uses TRBV18 with TRBJ1-1; D is unresolved. V dropped 2 bases and J dropped 4 bases, with 11 bases sitting between them. The CDR3 runs to 14 residues. CDR1 and CDR2 (germline): KGHSH, LQKENI. The CDR3 sequence: CASSPGSRGTEAFF. The CDR3 DNA sequence: TGTGCCAGCTCACCAGGATCGCGAGGCACTGAAGCTTTCTTT.

This clone was observed once. This rearrangement joins TRBV7-8 to TRBJ1-5, with unresolved D. This CDR3 is built from 16 residues. CDR1 and CDR2 (germline): SGHVS, FQNEAQ. V shed 4 bases and J shed 1 base, with 14 bases lying between them. The CDR3 DNA reads TGTGCCAGCAGCTCCTTACTTCGTCGGAGCAATCAGCCCCAGCATTTT. It is translated as CASSSLLRRSNQPQHF. The complete variable domain, with remaining parts taken from reference TRBV7-8 and TRBJ1-5, reads GAGVSQSPRYKVAKRGQDVALRCDPISGHVSLFWYQQALGQGPEFLTYFQNEAQLDKSGLPSDRFFAERPEGSVSTLKIQRTQQEDSAVYLCASSSLLRRSNQPQHFGDGTRLSIL.

The rearrangement joins TRBV3-1 (or the pseudogene TRBV3-2) to TRBJ1-1; the D is unclear. The V gene lost 4 bases and the J gene lost 4 bases, with 16 bases spanning the gap. Germline V gives CDR1 LGHDT, CDR2 YNNKEL (reference sequence). This CDR3 contains 15 residues. In DNA form, the CDR3 reads TGTGCCAGCAGCCCCCTCAACGGTCAGGCCACTGAAGCTTTCTTT. Translation: CASSPLNGQATEAFF.

The chain recombines TRBV18 with TRBJ1-1; perhaps TRBD1 as D (6 bases). The CDR3 sequence is 13 residues long. Germline CDR1 and CDR2: KGHSH and LQKENI. V lost 4 bases to trimming and J lost 3 bases, with 9 bases between them. The CDR3 spells CASSQRQDTEAFF. The CDR3 nucleotides read TGTGCCAGCTCACAGAGACAGGACACTGAAGCTTTCTTT. The whole variable domain, remainder taken from reference TRBV18 and TRBJ1-1, is NAGVMQNPRHLVRRRGQEARLRCSPMKGHSHVYWYRQLPEEGLKFMVYLQKENIIDESGMPKERFSAEFPKEGPSILRIQQVVRGDSAAYFCASSQRQDTEAFFGQGTRLTVV.

The chain carries TRBV19 and TRBJ1-2, with D hard to call. V lost 5 bases and J 7 bases, leaving 17 bases between the germline ends. Germline values: CDR1 LNHDA, CDR2 SQIVND (reference sequence). The CDR3 is 14 residues long. CDR3 amino acids: CASSPGGTLSGYTF. The CDR3 DNA is TGTGCCAGTAGTCCGGGAGGTACTCTTTCTGGCTACACCTTC.

The J gene is TRBJ1-2, the V gene TRBV7-4; 8 bases align to TRBD1. With V trimmed by 5 bases and J by 4 bases, 12 bases remained unmatched. The CDR3 extends over 16 amino acids. The germline V gene encodes CDR1 SGHVT and CDR2 SQSDAQ. The CDR3 nucleotides are TGTGCCAGCAGCCCCCCCCGAAACAGGGGGTCCTATGGCTACACCTTC. Translating gives CASSPPRNRGSYGYTF.

V is TRBV9 and J is TRBJ1-1, with D maybe TRBD1 (5 bases). This CDR3 is 13 amino acids long. Trimming shortened V by 2 bases and J by 3 bases, and 8 bases separated the two germline ends. Germline V gene lookup returns CDR1 SGDLS and CDR2 YYNGEE. Here the CDR3 DNA reads TGTGCCAGCAGCGTCAGGGCCGACACTGAAGCTTTCTTT. It encodes CASSVRADTEAFF.

CDR3 in amino acids: CASSERTGGHKDTQYF. The CDR3 nucleotides read TGTGCCAGCAGTGAGAGGACAGGGGGCCATAAGGATACGCAGTATTTT. The chain carries TRBV25-1 and TRBJ2-3; TRBD1 matches 11 bases. The length of the CDR3 is 16 residues. V shed 3 bases and J 6 bases; nucleotides not matched to a gene: 8. Looked up from germline, CDR1 is MGHDK and CDR2 is SYGVNS.

J is TRBJ2-2 and V is TRBV5-1, with TRBD2 as a possible D gene (7 bases). The ends were cut back, 1 base at V and 4 bases at J, with 14 bases in the middle. Germline values: CDR1 SGHRS, CDR2 YFSETQ. CDR3 length: 16 residues. The CDR3 loop is CASSLKAGAGTGELFF. The DNA for the CDR3 is TGCGCCAGCAGCTTGAAGGCGGGGGCTGGCACCGGGGAGCTGTTTTTT.

J is TRBJ1-4 and V is TRBV19; D remains ambiguous. Germline V gene sequence: CDR1 LNHDA, CDR2 SQIVND (reference sequence). Deletions cut 3 bases from V and 0 bases from J, with 14 bases between. This CDR3 comprises 17 residues. The CDR3: CASSMMFRVATNEKLFF. The DNA of the CDR3 is TGTGCCAGTAGTATGATGTTTCGGGTAGCAACTAATGAAAAACTGTTTTTT. The full variable domain, completed using reference TRBV19 and TRBJ1-4, is DGGITQSPKYLFRKEGQNVTLSCEQNLNHDAMYWYRQDPGQGLRLIYYSQIVNDFQKGDIAEGYSVSREKKESFPLTVTSAQKNPTAFYLCASSMMFRVATNEKLFFGSGTQLSVL.

The chain is built from TRBV25-1 and TRBJ2-6; 8 bases match TRBD1. This CDR3 comprises 17 residues. The junction had 5 bases not matched to a gene; V was cut back by 4 bases and J by 0 bases. Germline values: CDR1 MGHDK, CDR2 SYGVNS. In DNA form, the CDR3 reads TGTGCCAGCAGTGGCGGGACAGGTAGCTCTGGGGCCAACGTCCTGACTTTC. Protein product: CASSGGTGSSGANVLTF.

The chain employs TRBV5-4 and TRBJ2-3; D call uncertain. V was clipped by 3 bases and J by 2 bases, with 16 bases between them. The length of the CDR3 is 16 residues. In germline, CDR1 is SGHNT, CDR2 YYREEE (reference sequence). The CDR3 DNA reads as TGTGCCAGCAGCTCCAAAATGGGCCGGATCACAGATACGCAGTATTTT. This codes for CASSSKMGRITDTQYF.